This T cell receptor beta chain emerged from a study of cytomegalovirus exposure and HLA in healthy donors. Across the study: Previous work identified some 120 million unique TCR beta sequences from 150 million to 200 million T cells. Notes on the study in general: Immune exposure information available was restricted to CMV serostatus.

As concerns this clone: The antigen is undetermined.

Nominally healthy donors were sampled, though unrecorded immune exposures were likely. This CDR3 contains 14 residues. Germline V gene data show CDR1 as SGHDT and CDR2 as YYEEEE. V shed 0 bases and J shed 5 bases, with 9 bases lying between them. Primers for the PCR totalled 60 Vbeta and 13 Jbeta. Profiled with immunoSEQ multiplex PCR; TCRdb holds only in-frame clones, not every one. This sample has approximately 240,000 clones, with about 89% found just once. This receptor was identified in a woman between 18 and 29 years old in good health and CMV-seronegative. The sample comprised PBMCs. This sequence joins TRBV5-6 and TRBJ2-1; D not certain. The CDR3 protein is CASSLGVSHNEQFF. The CDR3 DNA follows: TGTGCCAGCAGCTTGGGAGTTTCCCACAATGAGCAGTTCTTC.